This T cell receptor beta chain was found in a study of T cell changes during pregnancy in multiple sclerosis. Produced via immunoSEQ multiplex PCR; TCRdb's table is partial and in-frame only. The profile covers 91,000 or so clones, with around 92% appearing a single time and about 2% taken by the ten largest. In its sample, this clone is medium-sized. In germline, CDR1 is SNHLY, CDR2 FYNNEI. Germline trimming cut 7 bases from V and 7 bases from J; bases unmatched to any gene: 12. The CDR3 totals 16 residues. The chain employs TRBV2 and TRBJ1-6; 8 positions agree with TRBD1. The specimen was peripheral blood, collected after pregnancy. The receptor was derived from a female donor with multiple sclerosis, enrolled in a pregnancy study. The CDR3 DNA sequence: TGTGCCAGCAAGCCAGGGGGCTCAGGACGAAATTCACCCCTCCACTTT. Encoded protein: CASKPGGSGRNSPLHF.